This T cell receptor (beta chain) stems from a study of blood T cell repertoires in COVID-19. Overall study: Samples came from the United States, Italy and Spain, spanning acute and convalescent COVID-19. PBMCs, B-cell-depleted T cells, or T cells provided the cDNA or gDNA that made up the material.

As processed by the authors: Reference gene primer amplification yielded estimated nucleated cell counts. The protocol was immunoSEQ multiplex PCR, while the TCRdb copy is restricted to in-frame clones and leaves out a portion. V and J calls and clone size come straight from that table; D and trimming were deduced from the DNA. In the table there are 75,000 or so clones, nearly 90% of which are singletons. This clone has just a few counts. The origin of this receptor is a man in his fifties with acute or convalescent COVID-19. The sample consisted of peripheral blood.

The CDR3 spells CASDTPGQGTSGYTF. In DNA form, the CDR3 reads TGTGCCAGCGATACTCCGGGACAGGGTACCTCTGGCTACACCTTC. The V gene is TRBV7-7, the J gene TRBJ1-2; 9 nucleotides align to TRBD1. The CDR3 runs 15 residues. From germline, CDR1 is SSHAT and CDR2 FNYEAQ (reference sequence). The junction had 14 bases not matched to a gene; V was cut back by 8 bases and J by 7 bases.